This T cell receptor (beta chain) derives from a study of cytomegalovirus exposure and HLA in healthy donors. Findings of the study overall: Specific recognition of CMV antigens was confirmed in vitro for a few chains (all CMV-associated). Highly shared sequence variants in one cluster were likely a sequencing artifact.

Comments on this clone: Antigen specificity is unknown.

Nominal health characterized the donors when sampled, though unrecorded immune exposures were likely. PCR amplification relied on 60 Vbeta primers (plus 13 Jbeta primers). Assay: immunoSEQ multiplex PCR; the TCRdb copy retains only in-frame clones and omits some. The sample holds about 220,000 clones, 60% to 80% seen once. Trimming left V 3 bases short and J 10 bases short, with 23 bases between. Germline CDR1 reads SGHDT; CDR2 reads YYEEEE. The CDR3 covers 16 residues. The sequence was obtained from a woman aged 25 to 39 in good health and CMV-seronegative. Sequenced input: PBMCs. This chain links TRBV5-6 with TRBJ1-5; D possibly corresponds to TRBD1 (6 bases). As DNA, the CDR3 is TGTGCCAGCAGCTATTTACGGGACACCAGTGGTCTACCCCAGCATTTT. This encodes CASSYLRDTSGLPQHF.